This T cell receptor (beta chain) stems from a study of blood T cells in healthy people across ages. Whole-study results and caveats: Since the PBMCs were unsorted, naive and antigen-experienced cells could not be conclusively compared.

Germline V gene lookup returns CDR1 MNHNS and CDR2 SASEGT. Trimming took off 8 bases at V and 5 bases at J, with 12 bases between the two ends. CDR3 size: 12 residues. A few counts support this clonotype. Its antigen is as yet unknown. Then a second PCR, running about 7 to 11 cycles, was carried out with a sample-barcoded 5' primer and a J-beta primer mix. TCRdb reprocessed the 5' RACE reads via MiXCR and lists one record per CDR3 protein. In the table there are about 640,000 distinct CDR3 sequences, around three fifths of which are singletons. The clonotype was recovered from a man aged 55 to 69 in good health. The chain combines TRBV6-1 with TRBJ2-5; D is possibly TRBD1 (6 bases). Sequences were obtained from blood. CDR3 in DNA: TGTGCCAGCGTCCCGAGGGGGGAGACCCAGTACTTC. Protein: CASVPRGETQYF.